Shown below are 17 T cell receptor beta chains from a single sample sequenced in a study of siplizumab effects on memory and regulatory T cells. Measured with immunoSEQ multiplex PCR; TCRdb has only the in-frame clones, and not every one. The sample lists about 100,000 clones; over 90% were seen once. The sequenced material came from non-Treg CD4+ T cells sorted from blood. The receptors were sampled from a human donor in good health.

The genes are TRBV5-1 and TRBJ2-7, with D uncertain. This CDR3 comprises 12 residues. V was shortened by 3 bases and J by 7 bases, with 11 bases between the two germline ends. In germline, CDR1 is SGHRS, CDR2 YFSETQ. The CDR3 sequence: CASSYALGEQYF. CDR3 DNA sequence: TGCGCCAGCAGCTACGCTCTGGGTGAGCAGTACTTC.

The V and J genes are TRBV5-1 and TRBJ2-1, with TRBD2 matching over 12 bases. Per the germline V gene, CDR1 is SGHRS and CDR2 is YFSETQ. The J segment lost 3 bases and the V segment lost 3 bases, leaving 7 bases of the junction unmatched. The CDR3 covers 17 residues. DNA of the CDR3: TGCGCCAGCAGCTCCGGACTAGCGGGGCCTTTCTACAATGAGCAGTTCTTC. Protein: CASSSGLAGPFYNEQFF.

The chain recombines TRBV6-5 with TRBJ1-6; 8 nucleotides align to TRBD1. The CDR3 is 15 amino acids. Unmatched junction bases numbered 5, after V lost 2 bases and J lost 8 bases. Germline V gene lookup returns CDR1 MNHEY and CDR2 SVGAGI. The CDR3 here is CASSYLKTGDSPLHF. CDR3 coding DNA: TGTGCCAGCAGTTACCTTAAGACAGGGGATTCACCCCTCCACTTT.

This chain connects TRBV19 to TRBJ1-5; 8 nucleotides line up with TRBD1. With V trimmed by 9 bases and J by 2 bases, 9 bases remained unmatched. Germline CDR1 is LNHDA and CDR2 is SQIVND (reference sequence). The CDR3 length is 15 residues. The CDR3 loop reads CASTTGGGRNQPQHF. The CDR3 DNA reads TGTGCCAGCACAACAGGGGGTGGACGCAATCAGCCCCAGCATTTT.

This clone has just one count. V gene TRBV6-1 combines with J gene TRBJ1-1; D call uncertain. The CDR3 totals 14 residues. Trimming cost V 0 bases and J 2 bases, with 7 bases left between them. Germline loops: CDR1 MNHNS, CDR2 SASEGT. The CDR3 sequence is CASSEAVGNTEAFF. The CDR3 DNA reads as TGTGCCAGCAGTGAAGCGGTGGGTAACACTGAAGCTTTCTTT.

About this clone itself: The sample carries other DNA sequences with the same CDR3. The chain carries TRBV30 and TRBJ1-6; D possibly corresponds to TRBD1 (5 bases). CDR3 size: 12 residues. From germline, CDR1 is GTSNPN and CDR2 SVGIG (reference sequence). Trimming removed 3 bases at V and 6 bases at J, with 6 bases between. The CDR3 sequence: CAWRGANSPLHF. CDR3 coding DNA: TGTGCCTGGAGAGGGGCTAATTCACCCCTCCACTTT. Based on the CDR3 plus reference TRBV30 and TRBJ1-6, the full variable domain is SQTIHQWPATLVQPVGSPLSLECTVEGTSNPNLYWYRQAAGRGLQLLFYSVGIGQISSEVPQNLSASRPQDRQFILSSKKLLLSDSGFYLCAWRGANSPLHFGNGTRLTVT.

In its sample, this clone was seen a few times. CDR3 protein: CAISALGTSGLGQYF. CDR3 sequence (DNA): TGTGCCATCAGTGCCCTCGGGACTAGCGGTCTGGGGCAGTACTTC. The rearrangement links TRBV10-3 to TRBJ2-7; TRBD2 matches 11 bases. The V and J ends lost 4 bases and 9 bases, in that order; junction bases with no gene match: 11. Germline V gene sequence: CDR1 ENHRY, CDR2 SYGVKD. The CDR3 sequence is 15 residues long.

The V and J genes are TRBV7-2 and TRBJ1-4, with 9 bases aligning to TRBD1. Per the germline V gene, CDR1 is SGHTA and CDR2 is FQGNSA. V lost 5 bases, J lost 4 bases, and 5 bases stayed unmatched. This CDR3 is built from 15 residues. CDR3 protein: CASSTYRGRNEKLFF. CDR3 DNA: TGTGCCAGCAGCACTTACAGGGGGCGTAATGAAAAACTGTTTTTT. The whole variable domain, remainder taken from reference TRBV7-2 and TRBJ1-4, is GAGVSQSPSNKVTEKGKDVELRCDPISGHTALYWYRQSLGQGLEFLIYFQGNSAPDKSGLPSDRFSAERTGGSVSTLTIQRTQQEDSAVYLCASSTYRGRNEKLFFGSGTQLSVL.

This clone was detected only once. This chain's CDR3 is CASRLLQAGGTGELFF. The CDR3 coding sequence is TGTGCAAGTCGCTTATTACAGGCGGGAGGTACCGGGGAGCTGTTTTTT. The chain uses TRBV12-2 and TRBJ2-2; the table's TRBD2 call for D was not verified on the DNA. TRBV12-2 is assigned pseudogene status. The CDR3 runs 16 residues.

In regard to this clone: The same CDR3 arises from other DNA sequences in this sample as well. The J gene is TRBJ1-1, the V gene TRBV7-9; tentative D call: TRBD1 (5 bases). CDR3 length equals 15 residues. From germline, CDR1 is SEHNR and CDR2 FQNEAQ (reference sequence). The V end lost 1 base, the J end lost 3 bases, and 12 bases lay between the germline ends. CDR3 DNA sequence: TGTGCCAGCAGCTTAGGAGGGGCGGGGGACACTGAAGCTTTCTTT. Amino acids: CASSLGGAGDTEAFF.

V is TRBV28 and J is TRBJ2-5, with 8 bases aligning to TRBD2. The germline gives CDR1 MDHEN, CDR2 SYDVKM. With 2 bases clipped from V and 6 bases from J, the junction kept 5 bases outside the gene matches. This CDR3 spans 14 amino acids. Here the CDR3 reads CASSLGTSRQTQYF. The CDR3 coding sequence is TGTGCCAGCAGTTTAGGGACTAGTAGACAGACCCAGTACTTC.

This sequence joins TRBV19 and TRBJ2-1; TRBD2 matches 8 bases. The CDR3 extends over 17 amino acids. CDR1 is LNHDA, CDR2 SQIVND, per germline (reference sequence). After removal of 11 bases from V and 0 bases from J, the junction contained 15 bases not matched to a gene. The CDR3 sequence is CASSRGGAGSSYNEQFF. CDR3 in DNA: TGTGCCTCCTCCCGGGGGGGTGCGGGTAGCTCCTACAATGAGCAGTTCTTC.

This clone occurred a few times. The chain is built from TRBV7-9 and TRBJ1-5; 8 bases map to TRBD1. This CDR3 region has 17 residues. V dropped 5 bases and J dropped 6; count of bases not matched to a gene: 15. Germline CDR1 SEHNR, CDR2 FQNEAQ (reference sequence). The chain's CDR3 is CASSNGVGQGSSQPQHF. The CDR3, as DNA: TGTGCCAGCAGCAACGGGGTCGGACAGGGTTCTTCTCAGCCCCAGCATTTT. Based on the CDR3 plus reference TRBV7-9 and TRBJ1-5, the full variable domain is DTGVSQNPRHKITKRGQNVTFRCDPISEHNRLYWYRQTLGQGPEFLTYFQNEAQLEKSRLLSDRFSAERPKGSFSTLEIQRTEQGDSAMYLCASSNGVGQGSSQPQHFGDGTRLSIL.

Regarding this clone: Other DNA sequences in the same sample also yield this CDR3. The rearrangement joins TRBV7-6 to TRBJ2-5, with D tentatively TRBD2 (5 bases). The CDR3 consists of 14 residues. Trimming left V 3 bases short and J 4 bases short, with 12 bases between. Looked up from germline, CDR1 is SGHVS and CDR2 is FNYEAQ. CDR3 loop: CASSFGREGETQYF. For the CDR3, the DNA is TGTGCCAGCAGCTTCGGACGGGAAGGAGAGACCCAGTACTTC. Filled out from reference TRBV7-6 and TRBJ2-5, the complete variable domain reads GAGVSQSPRYKVTKRGQDVALRCDPISGHVSLYWYRQALGQGPEFLTYFNYEAQQDKSGLPNDRFSAERPEGSISTLTIQRTEQRDSAMYRCASSFGREGETQYFGPGTRLLVL.

The rearrangement links TRBV7-6 to TRBJ2-2, with TRBD2 matching 8 bases. The CDR3 has 16 residues. V trimming: 2 bases; J trimming: 1 base; junction bases outside the gene matches: 3. The germline V gene has CDR1 SGHVS and CDR2 FNYEAQ. The CDR3 sequence is CASSLNLAGNTGELFF. Here the CDR3 DNA reads TGTGCCAGCAGCTTAAACCTAGCGGGGAACACCGGGGAGCTGTTTTTT.

To note about this clone: The sample has other DNA sequences that encode this CDR3 too. V and J are TRBV5-4 and TRBJ2-5; D gene uncertain. V lost 2 bases to trimming and J lost 4 bases, with 3 bases between them. CDR3 size: 11 residues. Germline lookup yields CDR1 SGHNT and CDR2 YYREEE (reference sequence). The CDR3 DNA is TGTGCCAGCAGCTTTCGAGAGACCCAGTACTTC. Protein product: CASSFRETQYF.

This chain links TRBV27 with TRBJ1-1; D is perhaps TRBD1 (5 bases). CDR1 is MNHEY and CDR2 is SMNVEV in the germline V gene (reference sequence). V gave up 0 bases and J gave up 0 bases, with 8 bases separating them. This CDR3 region has 15 residues. The CDR3 sequence: CASSLSGGVNTEAFF. DNA of the CDR3: TGTGCCAGCAGTTTATCGGGGGGGGTGAACACTGAAGCTTTCTTT.